These 26 T cell receptor beta chains came from one sample sequenced in a study of CD8+ T cells in alopecia areata. Following RNA extraction, reverse transcription yielded cDNA that acted as the sequencing template. TCRdb keeps only in-frame clones here, not all; method: immunoSEQ multiplex PCR. The table records about 160,000 clones, 75% to 90% of them present only once. The input for sequencing was CD8+ T cells sorted from blood, taken at week 0. The origin of the receptors is a human donor with alopecia areata.

This chain uses TRBV7-9 with TRBJ2-1; 10 bases line up with TRBD2. Per the germline V gene, CDR1 is SEHNR and CDR2 is FQNEAQ (reference sequence). V lost 5 bases to trimming and J lost 10 bases; unmatched junction nucleotides: 8. The CDR3 covers 14 residues. CDR3 sequence reads: CASSPGLATGEQFF. In DNA, the CDR3 is TGTGCCAGCAGCCCGGGACTAGCGACAGGAGAGCAGTTCTTC.

This sequence joins TRBV7-9 and TRBJ2-1; unclear D gene. Germline CDR1 and CDR2: SEHNR and FQNEAQ (reference sequence). The V end lost 2 bases, the J end lost 2 bases, and 4 bases lay between the germline ends. The CDR3 covers 13 residues. DNA of the CDR3: TGTGCCAGCAGCTTACCGCCCTACAATGAGCAGTTCTTC. This encodes CASSLPPYNEQFF.

Details on this clone: The identical CDR3 is also encoded by other nucleotide sequences in the sample. This chain connects TRBV29-1 to TRBJ2-7; no reliable D call. CDR3 size: 11 residues. Germline-derived CDR1 and CDR2 are SQVTM and ANQGSEA. V lost 0 bases, J lost 4 bases, and 4 bases lay in between. As DNA, the CDR3 is TGCAGCGTTGAAGATCTTTACGAGCAGTACTTC. Its translation: CSVEDLYEQYF.

The chain employs TRBV25-1 and TRBJ1-5, with D possibly being TRBD1 (5 bases). Trimming took 3 bases from V and 5 from J, leaving 11 bases between them. The CDR3 has 14 amino acids. Looked up from germline, CDR1 is MGHDK and CDR2 is SYGVNS. CDR3 residues: CASSDQGLDQPQHF. DNA of the CDR3: TGTGCCAGCAGTGACCAGGGTTTGGATCAGCCCCAGCATTTT.

V is TRBV6-5 and J is TRBJ2-5; no firm D call. V was shortened by 5 bases and J by 5 bases, with 15 bases between the two germline ends. This CDR3 has 14 residues. Looked up from germline, CDR1 is MNHEY and CDR2 is SVGAGI. The CDR3, as DNA: TGTGCCAGCAGTGCCCCTTCCGAGTATGAGACCCAGTACTTC. Translated, it gives CASSAPSEYETQYF.

V is TRBV5-1 and J is TRBJ2-3; D is possibly TRBD1 (5 bases). Germline CDR1 and CDR2: SGHRS and YFSETQ. The V end lost 0 bases, the J end lost 5 bases, and 13 bases lay between the germline ends. CDR3 length: 15 amino acids. CDR3 region: CASSLEAGIQDTQYF. The CDR3 region has the DNA TGCGCCAGCAGCTTGGAGGCAGGGATTCAAGATACGCAGTATTTT. Full variable domain (remainder filled in from reference TRBV5-1 and TRBJ2-3): KAGVTQTPRYLIKTRGQQVTLSCSPISGHRSVSWYQQTPGQGLQFLFEYFSETQRNKGNFPGRFSGRQFSNSRSEMNVSTLELGDSALYLCASSLEAGIQDTQYFGPGTRLTVL.

The chain combines TRBV6-5 with TRBJ2-7, with TRBD1 matching over 11 bases. J was trimmed by 5 bases and V by 5 bases; bases with no gene match: 8. The length of the CDR3 is 15 residues. Per germline, CDR1 MNHEY and CDR2 SVGAGI. The CDR3 bases are TGTGCCAGCAGTCTCTGGGACAGGGGGGTAGACGAGCAGTACTTC. Encoded protein: CASSLWDRGVDEQYF.

Here the CDR3 reads CASSLLGFGEAFF. In DNA, the CDR3 is TGCGCCAGCAGCCTCCTCGGTTTCGGTGAAGCTTTCTTT. The chain employs TRBV4-1 and TRBJ1-1; D uncertain. V lost 4 bases and J 7 bases, leaving 13 bases between the germline ends. This CDR3 comprises 13 residues. In germline, CDR1 is MGHRA, CDR2 YSYEKL.

The CDR3 loop reads CASSPGQSSGNTIYF. CDR3 DNA sequence: TGCGCCAGCAGCCCGGGACAGAGCTCTGGAAACACCATATATTTT. The V gene is TRBV10-2, the J gene TRBJ1-3, with 7 bases matching TRBD1. J lost 0 bases, V lost 6 bases, and 5 bases had no gene match. CDR1 and CDR2 (germline): WSHSY, SAAADI. The CDR3 totals 15 residues.

This chain uses TRBV10-2 with TRBJ2-7; 14 bases are a match to TRBD2. This CDR3 has 15 amino acids. Germline lookup yields CDR1 WSHSY and CDR2 SAAADI. The trim removed 4 bases at V and 4 bases at J, leaving 3 bases unmatched. The CDR3 loop reads CASSVRTSGGYEQYF. The CDR3 DNA reads TGCGCCAGCAGTGTCAGGACTAGCGGGGGGTACGAGCAGTACTTC.

V gene TRBV27 combines with J gene TRBJ1-2, with a possible D match to TRBD1 (5 bases). Germline CDR1 and CDR2: MNHEY and SMNVEV (reference sequence). V shed 6 bases and J shed 0 bases, with 8 bases lying between them. The CDR3 length is 13 residues. The CDR3 bases are TGTGCCAGCAGCTACAGGACTAACTATGGCTACACCTTC. Translation: CASSYRTNYGYTF.

This clone was found a few times. V is TRBV7-9 and J is TRBJ2-3; unclear D gene. Trimming removed 1 base from V and 0 bases from J, with 8 bases in between. From germline, CDR1 is SEHNR and CDR2 FQNEAQ (reference sequence). The CDR3 extends over 15 amino acids. CDR3 bases: TGTGCCAGCAGCTTAGTCGCGTCTAGCACAGATACGCAGTATTTT. Translated: CASSLVASSTDTQYF.

The V call is TRBV9, the J call TRBJ2-5; D tentatively reads TRBD1 or TRBD2 (5 bases each). The CDR3 is made up of 15 amino acids. CDR1 is SGDLS and CDR2 is YYNGEE in the germline V gene. Trimming took off 2 bases at V and 2 bases at J, with 13 bases between the two ends. The CDR3 spells CASSVFGTDQETQYF. CDR3 DNA sequence: TGTGCCAGCAGCGTGTTCGGGACGGATCAAGAGACCCAGTACTTC.

This clone is a singleton in its sample. This chain uses TRBV5-1 with TRBJ2-3, with D uncertain. The V gene's germline CDR1 is SGHRS and CDR2 YFSETQ. Deletions cut 4 bases from V and 2 bases from J, with 11 bases between. The CDR3 length is 14 residues. The CDR3 region has the DNA TGCGCCAGCAGCCCCTTAGACCCCACAGATACGCAGTATTTT. It translates to CASSPLDPTDTQYF.

CDR3 DNA: TGCAGGGGGGATCTACTAAATGAGCAGTTCTTC. This codes for CRGDLLNEQFF. This rearrangement joins TRBV29-1 to TRBJ2-1, with D perhaps assigned TRBD1 or TRBD2 (5 bases each). From germline, CDR1 is SQVTM and CDR2 ANQGSEA. This CDR3 has 11 amino acids.

V is TRBV10-2 and J is TRBJ2-5; TRBD2 aligns across 12 bases. Germline V gives CDR1 WSHSY, CDR2 SAAADI. V shed 4 bases and J 2 bases; nucleotides not matched to a gene: 2. This CDR3 contains 15 residues. CDR3 nucleotides: TGCGCCAGCAGTGGGACTAGCGGGGTACAAGAGACCCAGTACTTC. Protein product: CASSGTSGVQETQYF.

The V gene is TRBV11-1, the J gene TRBJ2-1; 7 bases match TRBD2. The germline CDR1 and CDR2 sequences are SGHAT and FQDESV (reference sequence). V dropped 1 base and J dropped 4; count of bases not matched to a gene: 4. The CDR3 sequence is 15 residues long. In DNA form, the CDR3 reads TGTGCCAGCAGCTTAGTCAGCGGGACTTACAATGAGCAGTTCTTC. It is translated as CASSLVSGTYNEQFF.

Of note for this clone: Here the CDR3 omits its conserved ending phenylalanine or tryptophan, so a read error is the likely source. The rearrangement links TRBV30 to TRBJ1-1, with a possible D match to TRBD1 (5 bases). The germline V gene encodes CDR1 GTSNPN and CDR2 SVGIG (reference sequence). This CDR3 is built from 12 residues. V lost 2 bases and J 5 bases, leaving 9 bases between the germline ends. For the CDR3, the DNA is TGTGCCTGGAGTCGGACACGGACTGAAGCTTTCCTT. It yields the protein CAWSRTRTEAFL.

This chain joins TRBV29-1 and TRBJ1-6; 9 positions agree with TRBD1. Germline trimming cut 7 bases from V and 9 bases from J; bases unmatched to any gene: 10. The CDR3 extends over 14 amino acids. The germline V gene encodes CDR1 SQVTM and CDR2 ANQGSEA. CDR3 sequence reads: CSASFGDRASPLHF. The DNA for the CDR3 is TGCAGCGCTTCATTTGGGGACAGGGCTTCACCCCTCCACTTT.

The chain combines TRBV25-1 with TRBJ2-1; D remains unclear. Germline V lookup: CDR1 MGHDK, CDR2 SYGVNS. The CDR3 is 13 residues long. Deletions cut 1 base from V and 9 bases from J, with 10 bases between. The CDR3 DNA reads as TGTGCCAGCAGTGAATGGGAACCCCTTGAGCAGTTCTTC. This encodes CASSEWEPLEQFF.

In regard to this clone: Additional DNA sequences in this sample encode the identical CDR3. The genes are TRBV29-1 and TRBJ2-1; 7 nucleotides line up with TRBD2. V was clipped by 5 bases and J by 12 bases; unmatched bases: 25. Germline CDR1 reads SQVTM; CDR2 reads ANQGSEA. The CDR3 sequence is 17 residues long. CDR3 in amino acids: CSVRSPDPASGVLVQFF. CDR3 coding DNA: TGCAGCGTTCGTTCACCTGATCCAGCCAGCGGGGTTCTAGTGCAGTTCTTC.

The CDR3 sequence: CASSYSTLNTEAFF. The CDR3 nucleotides read TGTGCCAGCAGTTACTCGACATTGAACACTGAAGCTTTCTTT. The rearrangement links TRBV6-5 to TRBJ1-1, with D hard to call. CDR1 is MNHEY, CDR2 SVGAGI, per germline. Trimming cost V 0 bases and J 0 bases, with 5 bases left between them. CDR3 length: 14 amino acids.

This CDR3 reads CASSRGSLADEQFF. CDR3 bases: TGCGCCAGCAGCCGCGGATCGCTAGCGGATGAGCAGTTCTTC. V and J are TRBV4-1 and TRBJ2-1, with 7 positions matching TRBD2. V shed 4 bases and J 8 bases; nucleotides not matched to a gene: 8. Germline CDR1 MGHRA, CDR2 YSYEKL. This CDR3 comprises 14 residues.

The genes are TRBV27 and TRBJ2-4, with TRBD1 matching 7 bases. Trimming removed 2 bases from V and 4 bases from J; junction bases left unmatched: 5. Germline CDR1 reads MNHEY; CDR2 reads SMNVEV (reference sequence). The CDR3 runs 15 residues. The CDR3 loop is CASSLVKTGKNIQYF. The CDR3 DNA sequence: TGTGCCAGCAGTTTAGTTAAGACAGGGAAAAACATTCAGTACTTC.

This chain connects TRBV9 to TRBJ2-5, with TRBD1 as a possible D gene (6 bases). The CDR3 extends over 15 amino acids. V was cut by 2 bases and J by 0 bases, with 11 bases left in between. CDR1 and CDR2 from the germline V gene are SGDLS and YYNGEE. The CDR3 region is CASSVAGTHQETQYF. The CDR3 DNA sequence: TGTGCCAGCAGCGTTGCCGGGACACACCAAGAGACCCAGTACTTC.

This clone was observed a single time. The V call is TRBV9, the J call TRBJ1-6; D call uncertain. The ends were cut back, 0 bases at V and 7 bases at J, with 8 bases in the middle. The CDR3 is made up of 14 amino acids. The germline V gene has CDR1 SGDLS and CDR2 YYNGEE. CDR3 sequence reads: CASSVGGGNSPLHF. The CDR3 nucleotides are TGTGCCAGCAGCGTAGGTGGAGGAAATTCACCCCTCCACTTT.